The 21 T cell receptor beta chains below were found in one sample sequenced in a study of blood T cell repertoires in COVID-19. Measured with immunoSEQ multiplex PCR; TCRdb has only the in-frame clones, and not every one. Altogether 160,000 or so clones are present, about 90% being singletons, with the ten largest covering 2.5% to 3%. The sample taken for sequencing was peripheral blood. All receptors come from a man in his sixties with acute or convalescent COVID-19.

J is TRBJ1-4 and V is TRBV30, with D tentatively TRBD1 (5 bases). The CDR3 has 14 amino acids. The germline gives CDR1 GTSNPN, CDR2 SVGIG (reference sequence). Deletions cut 6 bases from V and 5 bases from J, with 16 bases between. CDR3 loop: CACGGGTPNEKLFF. Here the CDR3 DNA reads TGTGCCTGTGGGGGGGGGACCCCAAATGAAAAACTGTTTTTT.

V is TRBV7-7 and J is TRBJ2-2; a weak D match, TRBD2 (6 bases). This CDR3 comprises 16 residues. Germline values: CDR1 SSHAT, CDR2 FNYEAQ (reference sequence). V was shortened by 1 base and J by 1 base, with 10 bases between the two germline ends. The CDR3 DNA sequence: TGTGCCAGCAGCTTAGAACGCGGGGAGAACACCGGGGAGCTGTTTTTT. It specifies CASSLERGENTGELFF.

The chain links TRBV15 to TRBJ1-5; 7 bases are a match to TRBD1. CDR3 length: 14 residues. Germline V gene sequence: CDR1 LNHNV, CDR2 YYDKDF (reference sequence). J was trimmed by 6 bases and V by 5 bases; bases with no gene match: 7. CDR3 sequence (DNA): TGTGCCACCAGCTCGGACAGGTCCCCTCAGCCCCAGCATTTT. Protein: CATSSDRSPQPQHF.

The chain couples TRBV7-6 to TRBJ2-3; 10 bases are shared with TRBD1. CDR3 size: 16 residues. Germline loops: CDR1 SGHVS, CDR2 FNYEAQ. J gave up 8 bases and V 4 bases, and 12 bases lay outside the gene matches. The CDR3 DNA reads TGTGCCAGCAGCTCGGGGCGGGACAGGGGTTTGGGTACGCAGTATTTT. Translating it yields CASSSGRDRGLGTQYF.

J is TRBJ1-2 and V is TRBV6-6; 10 bases fit TRBD1. CDR3 length: 16 residues. Germline loops: CDR1 MNHNY, CDR2 SVGAGI (reference sequence). V was clipped by 4 bases and J by 0 bases; unmatched bases: 5. The CDR3 DNA is TGTGCCAGCAGTTCCGGACAGGGGGGAGCTAACTATGGCTACACCTTC. This sequence encodes CASSSGQGGANYGYTF.

This clone was seen only a few times. The chain joins TRBV19 to TRBJ1-2, with 9 bases aligning to TRBD1. The CDR3 loop spans 15 amino acids. The trim removed 6 bases at V and 2 bases at J, leaving 7 bases unmatched. Germline CDR1 LNHDA, CDR2 SQIVND (reference sequence). The CDR3 is CASREQGAGNYGYTF. CDR3 bases: TGTGCCAGTAGAGAACAGGGGGCTGGGAACTATGGCTACACCTTC.

The chain uses TRBV4-2 and TRBJ1-1, with D possibly being TRBD1 (6 bases). The CDR3 runs 15 residues. Germline V gives CDR1 LGHNA, CDR2 YNFKEQ. Deletions cut 0 bases from V and 4 bases from J, with 12 bases between. CDR3 region: CASSQDPTGFTEAFF. CDR3 coding DNA: TGTGCCAGCAGCCAAGATCCCACAGGGTTCACTGAAGCTTTCTTT.

The genes are TRBV10-3 and TRBJ1-1, with 9 bases matching TRBD1. The V segment lost 6 bases and the J segment 5 bases; nucleotides outside the gene matches: 4. Germline CDR1 and CDR2: ENHRY and SYGVKD. The length of the CDR3 is 13 residues. The CDR3 bases are TGTGCCATCAGACGGGACAGGGAAACTGAAGCTTTCTTT. Encoded protein: CAIRRDRETEAFF.

The chain is built from TRBV27 and TRBJ2-2, with a tentative D call TRBD1 (5 bases). Per germline, CDR1 MNHEY and CDR2 SMNVEV (reference sequence). V dropped 5 bases and J dropped 2 bases, with 15 bases sitting between them. There are 16 residues in the CDR3. As DNA, the CDR3 is TGTGCCAGCAGTCCCCAAACGACAGAAAACACCGGGGAGCTGTTTTTT. It codes for CASSPQTTENTGELFF.

The chain is built from TRBV24-1 and TRBJ1-2; 7 bases line up with TRBD1. Germline V gene lookup returns CDR1 KGHDR and CDR2 SFDVKD. Trimming at V came to 4 bases and at J to 4 bases, leaving 2 bases not matched to a gene. CDR3 length: 13 amino acids. The CDR3 DNA reads TGTGCCACCAGTGAGACAGGGCGCTATGGCTACACCTTC. Translating gives CATSETGRYGYTF.

This clone was observed a few times. The V gene is TRBV7-2, the J gene TRBJ1-2, with 10 bases aligning to TRBD1. Per germline, CDR1 SGHTA and CDR2 FQGNSA. After removal of 5 bases from V and 7 bases from J, the junction contained 16 bases not matched to a gene. This CDR3 comprises 17 residues. CDR3 sequence: CASSLRTGGLIMGGYTF. Written as DNA, the CDR3 is TGTGCCAGCAGCCTACGGACAGGGGGATTAATCATGGGTGGCTACACCTTC.

The J gene is TRBJ1-1, the V gene TRBV19; D perhaps matches TRBD1 (6 bases). Trimming cost V 4 bases and J 7 bases, with 10 bases left between them. The germline gives CDR1 LNHDA, CDR2 SQIVND (reference sequence). CDR3 length equals 12 residues. This CDR3 is CASSKDRIEAFF. CDR3 DNA sequence: TGTGCCAGTAGTAAAGACAGGATTGAAGCTTTCTTT. Full variable domain (missing parts from reference TRBV19 and TRBJ1-1): DGGITQSPKYLFRKEGQNVTLSCEQNLNHDAMYWYRQDPGQGLRLIYYSQIVNDFQKGDIAEGYSVSREKKESFPLTVTSAQKNPTAFYLCASSKDRIEAFFGQGTRLTVV.

This sequence joins TRBV11-2 and TRBJ1-5, with 9 positions matching TRBD1. The CDR3 spans 17 residues. The V gene end was trimmed by 1 base and the J gene end by 2 bases; junction bases not matched to a gene: 6. Germline V lookup: CDR1 SGHAT, CDR2 FQNNGV. The CDR3: CASSLGGQGVRNQPQHF. The CDR3 region has the DNA TGTGCCAGCAGCTTAGGGGGACAGGGCGTGCGCAATCAGCCCCAGCATTTT.

Only a few counts were recorded for this clone. The V and J genes are TRBV19 and TRBJ2-1; 7 bases agree with TRBD2. The V segment lost 2 bases and the J segment 3 bases; nucleotides outside the gene matches: 10. The CDR3 runs 17 residues. Germline loops: CDR1 LNHDA, CDR2 SQIVND (reference sequence). This CDR3 is CASSIKGASGNYNEQFF. The CDR3 DNA follows: TGTGCCAGTAGTATAAAGGGTGCTAGCGGTAACTACAATGAGCAGTTCTTC.

This rearrangement joins TRBV21-1 to TRBJ2-1; the DNA was not used to check the table's D call, TRBD1. TRBV21-1 is a known pseudogene. The CDR3 length is 18 residues. This CDR3 reads CASSKVMWEQGIFNEQFF. The CDR3 coding sequence is TGTGCCAGCAGCAAAGTAATGTGGGAACAGGGGATATTCAATGAGCAGTTCTTC.

The V gene is TRBV27, the J gene TRBJ2-3, with 10 bases lining up with TRBD2. V gave up 5 bases and J gave up 4 bases; unmatched junction bases: 9. The CDR3 is made up of 16 amino acids. Looked up from germline, CDR1 is MNHEY and CDR2 is SMNVEV (reference sequence). DNA of the CDR3: TGTGCCAGCAGTCTCGGACTAGCGGCGGGGGCAGATACGCAGTATTTT. Protein: CASSLGLAAGADTQYF.

This chain links TRBV10-1 with TRBJ1-1, with D hard to call. The V end was cut by 0 bases, the J end by 1 base, with 12 bases between. Germline values: CDR1 WNHNN, CDR2 SYGVQD (reference sequence). This CDR3 is 16 amino acids long. CDR3 sequence reads: CASSESRRRGNTEAFF. The CDR3 DNA follows: TGCGCCAGCAGTGAGTCCCGTCGGCGAGGGAACACTGAAGCTTTCTTT.

V and J are TRBV7-9 and TRBJ2-5; 7 bases agree with TRBD1. The CDR3 contains 14 residues. J was trimmed by 4 bases and V by 1 base; bases with no gene match: 3. CDR1 and CDR2 from the germline V gene are SEHNR and FQNEAQ (reference sequence). The CDR3 protein is CASSLGTGRETQYF. CDR3 DNA sequence: TGTGCCAGCAGCTTAGGGACAGGCCGAGAGACCCAGTACTTC. The entire variable domain, with the rest obtained from reference TRBV7-9 and TRBJ2-5, is as follows: DTGVSQNPRHKITKRGQNVTFRCDPISEHNRLYWYRQTLGQGPEFLTYFQNEAQLEKSRLLSDRFSAERPKGSFSTLEIQRTEQGDSAMYLCASSLGTGRETQYFGPGTRLLVL.

The chain combines TRBV30 with TRBJ2-3; 9 bases align to TRBD1. Germline loops: CDR1 GTSNPN, CDR2 SVGIG (reference sequence). V was clipped by 0 bases and J by 6 bases; unmatched bases: 7. The CDR3 has 15 amino acids. The chain's CDR3 is CAWSVGGTGQDTQYF. CDR3 DNA sequence: TGTGCCTGGAGTGTTGGAGGGACAGGGCAGGATACGCAGTATTTT.

The chain joins TRBV5-1 to TRBJ2-7; 9 bases agree with TRBD1. V trimming: 3 bases; J trimming: 4 bases; junction bases outside the gene matches: 11. The CDR3 loop spans 16 amino acids. Germline V gene lookup returns CDR1 SGHRS and CDR2 YFSETQ. The CDR3 reads CASSSYPGTGIYEQYF. The CDR3 DNA is TGCGCCAGCAGCTCTTACCCCGGGACAGGGATTTACGAGCAGTACTTC.

V usage is TRBV25-1 and J usage is TRBJ2-4; TRBD2 aligns across 10 bases. This CDR3 comprises 16 residues. Per the germline V gene, CDR1 is MGHDK and CDR2 is SYGVNS. J was trimmed by 2 bases and V by 2 bases; bases with no gene match: 3. In DNA, the CDR3 is TGTGCCAGCAGTGAAAGGACTAGCGGAACCAAAAACATTCAGTACTTC. Protein sequence: CASSERTSGTKNIQYF.